This T cell receptor beta chain is from a study of blood T cell repertoires in COVID-19. Overall study context: PBMCs, B-cell-depleted T cells, or T cells were the source of the cDNA or gDNA that made up the material.

This clone was seen a handful of times. The data were produced by immunoSEQ multiplex PCR, yet TCRdb's version contains in-frame clones alone and is incomplete. The sample includes more than 85,000 clones, roughly 88% of them seen just once. Germline V gene data show CDR1 as MNHEY and CDR2 as SVGEGT. V lost 3 bases and J lost 5; bases outside the gene matches: 6. The CDR3 is made up of 16 amino acids. Sequenced material: peripheral blood. The J gene is TRBJ2-1, the V gene TRBV6-2 or TRBV6-3, with TRBD2 matching 11 bases. The origin of this receptor is a human donor in a cohort sampled during active COVID-19. CDR3 protein: CASSYWGTSGHNEQFF. In DNA, the CDR3 is TGTGCCAGCAGTTATTGGGGGACTAGCGGTCACAATGAGCAGTTCTTC.